This passage covers 24 T cell receptor beta chains from one sample sequenced in a study of graft-versus-host responses after intestinal transplantation. Using immunoSEQ multiplex PCR, the repertoire was profiled, and TCRdb retains in-frame clones only, with some absent. The table includes under 80,000 clones, about 90% detected once. The specimen comprised PBMCs, sampled 98 days after intestinal transplantation. The receptors here all came from a human patient who received an intestinal transplant, so some T cells may come from the graft donor.

The genes are TRBV6-5 and TRBJ1-5; D gene ambiguous. The V and J ends lost 5 bases and 5 bases respectively, with 10 bases between them. CDR1 is MNHEY, CDR2 SVGAGI, per germline. The CDR3 consists of 13 residues. CDR3 in amino acids: CASSESEYQPQHF. CDR3 DNA sequence: TGTGCCAGCAGTGAGTCCGAGTATCAGCCCCAGCATTTT.

This chain joins TRBV21-1 and TRBJ1-4; the DNA was not compared with TRBD1, the D call given in the table. TRBV21-1 is a pseudogene. The CDR3 totals 14 residues. The CDR3 nucleotides are TGTGCCAGCGGGGACAGGGCTACTAATGAAAAACTGTTTTTT. Amino acid sequence: CASGDRATNEKLFF.

The rearrangement links TRBV7-3 to TRBJ2-1, with D uncertain. This CDR3 contains 13 residues. V lost 2 bases and J lost 5, with 7 bases in between. CDR1 SGHTA and CDR2 FQGTGA come from the germline V gene. Here the CDR3 reads CASSLWAHNEQFF. The DNA for the CDR3 is TGTGCCAGCAGCTTATGGGCCCACAATGAGCAGTTCTTC.

The chain couples TRBV27 to TRBJ2-5; D is perhaps TRBD1 (7 bases). Per germline, CDR1 MNHEY and CDR2 SMNVEV (reference sequence). CDR3 length: 14 amino acids. V lost 5 bases and J lost 5, with 15 bases in between. The CDR3: CASSVGQEGETQYF. The CDR3 DNA follows: TGTGCCAGCAGTGTTGGACAGGAGGGGGAGACCCAGTACTTC.

V and J are TRBV4-1 and TRBJ2-3; D ambiguous. This CDR3 contains 12 residues. Germline CDR1 reads MGHRA; CDR2 reads YSYEKL. V dropped 5 bases and J dropped 3 bases, with 6 bases sitting between them. CDR3 residues: CASSARTDTQYF. The CDR3 DNA sequence: TGCGCCAGCAGCGCCAGGACAGATACGCAGTATTTT.

This rearrangement joins TRBV6-5 to TRBJ1-1, with D possibly TRBD1 on 6 matching bases. CDR1 and CDR2 (germline): MNHEY, SVGAGI. The CDR3 totals 15 residues. Trimming removed 1 base from V and 3 bases from J, with 12 bases in between. CDR3 DNA sequence: TGTGCCAGCAGTTACTTTATGGGGGGCGACACTGAAGCTTTCTTT. Amino acids: CASSYFMGGDTEAFF.

The chain uses TRBV14 and TRBJ2-5, with 7 bases aligning to TRBD1. The V and J ends lost 1 base and 2 bases, in that order; junction bases with no gene match: 4. This CDR3 contains 15 residues. Germline V gene lookup returns CDR1 SGHDN and CDR2 FVKESK. The CDR3 reads CASSQVGGRQETQYF. The CDR3 DNA reads TGTGCCAGCAGCCAAGTAGGGGGCAGGCAAGAGACCCAGTACTTC.

V and J are TRBV6-5 and TRBJ1-1; the match to TRBD1 covers 7 bases. The V gene end was trimmed by 5 bases and the J gene end by 4 bases; junction bases not matched to a gene: 7. The CDR3 is made up of 14 amino acids. CDR1 is MNHEY, CDR2 SVGAGI, per germline. For the CDR3, the DNA is TGTGCCAGCAGTGTCAGGGGGGAATCCACTGAAGCTTTCTTT. Amino acid sequence: CASSVRGESTEAFF.

CDR3 coding DNA: TGTGCCAGCAGCCCCGGCACAGATACGCAGTATTTT. Its translation is CASSPGTDTQYF. The gene calls are TRBV5-8 and TRBJ2-3; D gene ambiguous. Trimming pared 4 bases from V and 1 base from J, leaving 4 bases between. Germline V lookup: CDR1 SGHTS, CDR2 YDEGEE. The CDR3 is made up of 12 amino acids.

This chain joins TRBV2 and TRBJ2-2; 12 bases map to TRBD2. With V trimmed by 2 bases and J by 6 bases, 4 bases remained unmatched. The CDR3 totals 16 residues. The germline V gene encodes CDR1 SNHLY and CDR2 FYNNEI. CDR3 residues: CASSEFLAGGPGELFF. The DNA of the CDR3 is TGTGCCAGCAGTGAATTCCTAGCGGGGGGGCCCGGGGAGCTGTTTTTT.

The chain employs TRBV6-6 and TRBJ1-5; D is uncertain. CDR3 size: 14 residues. V was trimmed by 2 bases and J by 2 bases, leaving 7 bases between them. The germline gives CDR1 MNHNY, CDR2 SVGAGI (reference sequence). The CDR3 sequence is CASSYREGNQPQHF. Written as DNA, the CDR3 is TGTGCCAGCAGTTACAGGGAGGGCAATCAGCCCCAGCATTTT.

The chain recombines TRBV6-6 with TRBJ2-3; D not certain. This CDR3 comprises 13 residues. Germline V gives CDR1 MNHNY, CDR2 SVGAGI (reference sequence). The germline V and J ends were trimmed by 2 bases and 1 base, with 4 bases remaining between them. In DNA form, the CDR3 reads TGTGCCAGCAGTTACAGGGGCACAGATACGCAGTATTTT. Amino acids: CASSYRGTDTQYF.

The chain joins TRBV10-2 to TRBJ2-7; 11 bases line up with TRBD2. The V and J ends lost 4 bases and 4 bases, in that order; junction bases with no gene match: 6. Germline V gene data show CDR1 as WSHSY and CDR2 as SAAADI. This CDR3 comprises 15 residues. CDR3 DNA sequence: TGCGCCAGCAGTGGCCTAGCGGGAGGACCGTACGAGCAGTACTTC. It specifies CASSGLAGGPYEQYF.

The rearrangement joins TRBV18 to TRBJ2-5; TRBD1 agrees at 7 bases. Trimming cost V 4 bases and J 5 bases; bases outside gene matches: 10. Looked up from germline, CDR1 is KGHSH and CDR2 is LQKENI. CDR3 size: 15 residues. Written as DNA, the CDR3 is TGTGCCAGCTCACGACAGGGTTCCAGGGGGGAGACCCAGTACTTC. Its protein is CASSRQGSRGETQYF.

V gene TRBV29-1 combines with J gene TRBJ1-1; D may be TRBD1 (5 bases). The CDR3 sequence is 16 residues long. Trimming removed 5 bases at V and 1 base at J, with 20 bases between. Germline lookup yields CDR1 SQVTM and CDR2 ANQGSEA. The chain's CDR3 is CSVIGPNRFANTEAFF. In DNA form, the CDR3 reads TGCAGCGTTATAGGCCCTAACAGGTTTGCGAACACTGAAGCTTTCTTT. Combining the CDR3 with reference TRBV29-1 and TRBJ1-1 gives the whole variable domain SAVISQKPSRDICQRGTSLTIQCQVDSQVTMMFWYRQQPGQSLTLIATANQGSEATYESGFVIDKFPISRPNLTFSTLTVSNMSPEDSSIYLCSVIGPNRFANTEAFFGQGTRLTVV.

This CDR3 is CASSVAGQGEYGYTF. The CDR3 nucleotides read TGTGCCAGCAGCGTAGCGGGACAGGGGGAGTATGGCTACACCTTC. V is TRBV9 and J is TRBJ1-2, with 11 bases identical to TRBD1. Germline lookup yields CDR1 SGDLS and CDR2 YYNGEE. Unmatched junction bases numbered 3, after V lost 0 bases and J lost 5 bases. The CDR3 has 15 amino acids.

This chain joins TRBV28 and TRBJ1-2; TRBD1 might be the D (6 bases). The CDR3 extends over 13 amino acids. V shed 5 bases and J shed 4 bases, with 11 bases lying between them. CDR1 is MDHEN, CDR2 SYDVKM, per germline. CDR3 coding DNA: TGTGCCAGCAGTCCGGGACAAATCTATGGCTACACCTTC. Translated, it gives CASSPGQIYGYTF.

The chain couples TRBV7-9 to TRBJ2-1, with D uncertain. Germline CDR1 is SEHNR and CDR2 is FQNEAQ (reference sequence). The CDR3 totals 17 residues. V lost 4 bases and J lost 1, with 17 bases in between. The CDR3 nucleotides read TGTGCCAGCAGCTCGTCCTTCGAGCCGCATTCCTACAATGAGCAGTTCTTC. This gives the protein CASSSSFEPHSYNEQFF.

This clone was seen a single time. The genes are TRBV28 and TRBJ2-3; 14 bases align to TRBD2. The CDR3 is made up of 16 amino acids. V gave up 3 bases and J gave up 5 bases; unmatched junction bases: 4. Germline lookup yields CDR1 MDHEN and CDR2 SYDVKM. The CDR3: CASSFGTSGRIDTQYF. The DNA for the CDR3 is TGTGCCAGCAGTTTCGGGACTAGCGGGAGAATAGATACGCAGTATTTT.

V gene TRBV19 combines with J gene TRBJ1-2; 11 nucleotides match TRBD1. The length of the CDR3 is 15 residues. V was clipped by 5 bases and J by 3 bases; unmatched bases: 5. Germline CDR1 LNHDA, CDR2 SQIVND (reference sequence). The CDR3 here is CASSAGQGADYGYTF. CDR3 nucleotide sequence: TGTGCCAGTAGTGCCGGACAGGGGGCGGACTATGGCTACACCTTC.

This chain links TRBV5-6 with TRBJ2-4; a weak D match, TRBD2 (5 bases). Germline V gene sequence: CDR1 SGHDT, CDR2 YYEEEE. This CDR3 has 14 residues. The V gene lost 3 bases and the J gene lost 0 bases, with 7 bases spanning the gap. The CDR3, as DNA: TGTGCCAGCAGCTCAGGACTAGCCAAAAACATTCAGTACTTC. Its protein product is CASSSGLAKNIQYF.

This chain connects TRBV30 to TRBJ2-3, with 10 bases that match TRBD2. The CDR3 runs to 14 residues. Trimming took 4 bases from V and 6 from J; bases not matched to a gene: 7. Germline-derived CDR1 and CDR2 are GTSNPN and SVGIG (reference sequence). As DNA, the CDR3 is TGTGCCTGGACCCTAGCGGGAGTAGGGGATACGCAGTATTTT. Amino acid sequence: CAWTLAGVGDTQYF.

This clone was recorded a few times. This chain joins TRBV5-1 and TRBJ1-3, with 7 bases fitting TRBD1. The J segment lost 0 bases and the V segment lost 5 bases, leaving 2 bases of the junction unmatched. CDR3 length: 14 amino acids. Germline CDR1 SGHRS, CDR2 YFSETQ. The CDR3 bases are TGCGCCAGCAGTCCAGGGGGCTCTGGAAACACCATATATTTT. It encodes CASSPGGSGNTIYF. Full variable domain (remainder filled in from reference TRBV5-1 and TRBJ1-3): KAGVTQTPRYLIKTRGQQVTLSCSPISGHRSVSWYQQTPGQGLQFLFEYFSETQRNKGNFPGRFSGRQFSNSRSEMNVSTLELGDSALYLCASSPGGSGNTIYFGEGSWLTVV.

The chain links TRBV5-1 to TRBJ2-7, with 14 bases aligning to TRBD2. Germline CDR1 is SGHRS and CDR2 is YFSETQ. J was trimmed by 4 bases and V by 4 bases; bases with no gene match: 22. This CDR3 comprises 21 residues. The CDR3 DNA reads as TGCGCCAGCAGCCGTGAAAGGGGCGGGCTCGGACTAGCGGGAGGATGGTACGAGCAGTACTTC. Protein: CASSRERGGLGLAGGWYEQYF.